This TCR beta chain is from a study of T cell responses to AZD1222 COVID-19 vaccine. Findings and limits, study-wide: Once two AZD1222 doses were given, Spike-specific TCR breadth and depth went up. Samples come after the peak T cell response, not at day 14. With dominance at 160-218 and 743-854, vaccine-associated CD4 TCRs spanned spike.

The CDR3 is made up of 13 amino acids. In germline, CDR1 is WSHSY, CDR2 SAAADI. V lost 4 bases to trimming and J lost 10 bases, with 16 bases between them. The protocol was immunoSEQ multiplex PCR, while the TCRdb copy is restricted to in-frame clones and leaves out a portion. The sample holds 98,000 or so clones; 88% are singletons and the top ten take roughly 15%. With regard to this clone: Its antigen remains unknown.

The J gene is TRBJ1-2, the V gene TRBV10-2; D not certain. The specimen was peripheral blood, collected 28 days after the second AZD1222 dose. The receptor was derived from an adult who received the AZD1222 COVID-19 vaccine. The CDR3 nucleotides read TGCGCCAGCAGTGTAGGTACAGCATTGGCCTACACCTTC. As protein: CASSVGTALAYTF.